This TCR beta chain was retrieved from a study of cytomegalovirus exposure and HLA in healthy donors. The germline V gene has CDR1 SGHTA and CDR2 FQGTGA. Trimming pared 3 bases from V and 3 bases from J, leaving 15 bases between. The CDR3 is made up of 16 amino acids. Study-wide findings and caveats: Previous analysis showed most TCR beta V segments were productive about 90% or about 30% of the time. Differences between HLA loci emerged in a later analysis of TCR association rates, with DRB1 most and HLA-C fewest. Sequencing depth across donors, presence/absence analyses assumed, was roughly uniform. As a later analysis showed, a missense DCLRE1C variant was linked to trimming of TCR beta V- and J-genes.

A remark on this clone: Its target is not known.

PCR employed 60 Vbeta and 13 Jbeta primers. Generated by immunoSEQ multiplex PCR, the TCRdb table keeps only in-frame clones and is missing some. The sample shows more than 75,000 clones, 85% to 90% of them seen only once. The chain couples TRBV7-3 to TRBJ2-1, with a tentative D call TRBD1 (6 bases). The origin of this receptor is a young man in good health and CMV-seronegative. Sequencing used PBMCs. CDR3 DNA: TGTGCCAGCAGCTTGGGACACCGAACGAGCTACAATGAGCAGTTCTTC. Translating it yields CASSLGHRTSYNEQFF. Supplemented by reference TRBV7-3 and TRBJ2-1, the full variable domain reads GAGVSQTPSNKVTEKGKYVELRCDPISGHTALYWYRQSLGQGPEFLIYFQGTGAADDSGLPNDRFFAVRPEGSVSTLKIQRTERGDSAVYLCASSLGHRTSYNEQFFGPGTRLTVL.